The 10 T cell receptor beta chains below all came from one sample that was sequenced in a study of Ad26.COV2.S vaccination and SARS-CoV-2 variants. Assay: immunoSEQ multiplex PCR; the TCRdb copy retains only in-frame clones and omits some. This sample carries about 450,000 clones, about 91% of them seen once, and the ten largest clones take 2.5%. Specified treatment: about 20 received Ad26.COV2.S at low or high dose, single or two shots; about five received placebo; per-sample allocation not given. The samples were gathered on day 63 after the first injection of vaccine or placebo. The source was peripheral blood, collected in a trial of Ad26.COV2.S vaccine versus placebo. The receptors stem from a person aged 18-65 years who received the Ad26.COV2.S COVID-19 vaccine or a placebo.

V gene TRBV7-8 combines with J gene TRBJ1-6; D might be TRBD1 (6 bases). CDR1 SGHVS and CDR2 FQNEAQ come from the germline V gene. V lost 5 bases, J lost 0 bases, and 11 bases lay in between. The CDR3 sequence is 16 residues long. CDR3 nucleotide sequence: TGTGCCAGCAGCCGAGGGGGAAGCTCCTATAATTCACCCCTCCACTTT. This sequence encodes CASSRGGSSYNSPLHF.

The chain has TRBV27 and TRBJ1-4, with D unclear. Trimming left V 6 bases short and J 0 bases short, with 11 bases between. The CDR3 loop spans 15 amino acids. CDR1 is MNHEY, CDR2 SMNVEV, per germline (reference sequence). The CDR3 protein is CASRTTSATNEKLFF. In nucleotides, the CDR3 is TGTGCCAGCAGGACGACGTCTGCAACTAATGAAAAACTGTTTTTT.

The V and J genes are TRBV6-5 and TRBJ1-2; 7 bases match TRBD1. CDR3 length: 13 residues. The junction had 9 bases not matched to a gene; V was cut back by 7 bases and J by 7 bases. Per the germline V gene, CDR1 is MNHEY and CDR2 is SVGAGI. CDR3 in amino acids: CASKPDRAGGYTF. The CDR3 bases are TGTGCCAGCAAACCCGACAGGGCCGGTGGCTACACCTTC.

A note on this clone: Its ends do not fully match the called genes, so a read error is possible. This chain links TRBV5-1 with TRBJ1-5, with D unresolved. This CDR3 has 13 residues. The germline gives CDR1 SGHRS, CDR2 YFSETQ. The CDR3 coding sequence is TGCGCCAGCAGCTTGGACAGCAAGCAGCCCCAGCATTTT. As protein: CASSLDSKQPQHF.

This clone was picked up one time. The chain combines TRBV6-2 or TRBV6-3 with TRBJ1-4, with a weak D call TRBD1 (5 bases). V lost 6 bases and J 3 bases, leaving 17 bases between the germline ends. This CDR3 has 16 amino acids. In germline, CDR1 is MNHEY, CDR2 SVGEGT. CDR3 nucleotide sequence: TGTGCCAGCAGACCTCATCCGGGGCGCCCTAATGAAAAACTGTTTTTT. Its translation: CASRPHPGRPNEKLFF.

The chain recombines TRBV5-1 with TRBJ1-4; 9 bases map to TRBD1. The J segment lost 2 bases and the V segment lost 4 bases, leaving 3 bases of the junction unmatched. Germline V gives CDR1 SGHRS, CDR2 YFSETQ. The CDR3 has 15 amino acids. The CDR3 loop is CASSGQGITNEKLFF. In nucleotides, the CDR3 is TGCGCCAGCAGCGGACAGGGGATCACTAATGAAAAACTGTTTTTT.

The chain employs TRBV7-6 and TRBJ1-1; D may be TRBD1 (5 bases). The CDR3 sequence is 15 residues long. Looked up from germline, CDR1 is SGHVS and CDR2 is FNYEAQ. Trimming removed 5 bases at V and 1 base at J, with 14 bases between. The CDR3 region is CASSVLGTENTEAFF. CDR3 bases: TGTGCCAGCAGCGTATTAGGGACGGAGAACACTGAAGCTTTCTTT.

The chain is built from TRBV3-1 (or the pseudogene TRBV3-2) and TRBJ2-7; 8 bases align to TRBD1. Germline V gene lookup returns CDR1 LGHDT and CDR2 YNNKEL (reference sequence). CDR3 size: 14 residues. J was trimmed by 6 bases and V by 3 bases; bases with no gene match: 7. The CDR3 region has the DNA TGTGCCAGCAGCCAGAGGGACAGGATGGGCGAGCAGTACTTC. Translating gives CASSQRDRMGEQYF.

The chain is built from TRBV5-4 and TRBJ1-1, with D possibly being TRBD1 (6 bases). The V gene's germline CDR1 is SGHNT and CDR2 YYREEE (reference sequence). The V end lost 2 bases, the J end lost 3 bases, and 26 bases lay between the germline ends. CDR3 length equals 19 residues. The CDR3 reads CASSFSLSLRTASHTEAFF. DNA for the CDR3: TGTGCCAGCAGCTTCTCTTTGAGTTTAAGGACAGCCTCCCACACTGAAGCTTTCTTT.

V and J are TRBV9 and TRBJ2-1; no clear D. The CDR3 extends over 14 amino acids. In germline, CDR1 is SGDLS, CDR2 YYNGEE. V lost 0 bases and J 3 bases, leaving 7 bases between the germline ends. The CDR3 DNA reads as TGTGCCAGCAGCGTAGAGATTTACTACAATGAGCAGTTCTTC. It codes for CASSVEIYYNEQFF.